The rows below give T cell receptor beta chains drawn from one sample of a study of neurological immune-mediated disorders. TCRdb re-analysed the 5' RACE reads in MiXCR, keeping a single row per CDR3 protein. The sample records 35,000 to 40,000 distinct CDR3 sequences, approximately 10% being singletons. Sample: CD4+ T cells from blood. These receptors all stem from a young woman with HTLV-1-associated myelopathy (HAM/TSP). Each CDR3 is given with its conserved first and last residue. Fields, in order: D gene, V gene, clone size, J gene, CDR3 protein, CDR3 DNA. D genes are given only for firm matches. Not every row has a clone size; where given, it reads once, few, many or a size class.

D: TRBD2; V: TRBV11-2; size: many; J: TRBJ2-7; CDR3: CASSSGLSGQYF; DNA: TGTGCCAGCAGCTCGGGACTATCAGGGCAGTACTTC
D: TRBD1; V: TRBV19; size: many; J: TRBJ2-1; CDR3: CASSTRQGLEQFF; DNA: TGTGCCAGTAGTACCCGACAGGGGCTTGAGCAGTTCTTC
D: NA; V: TRBV5-1; size: many; J: TRBJ2-3; CDR3: CASSLQDTDTQYF; DNA: TGCGCCAGCAGCTTACAGGACACAGATACGCAGTATTTT
D: NA; V: TRBV20-1; size: many; J: TRBJ1-1; CDR3: CSASFQGHADTEAFF; DNA: TGCAGTGCTAGTTTTCAGGGGCACGCAGACACTGAAGCTTTCTTT
D: NA; V: TRBV5-1; size: many; J: TRBJ2-1; CDR3: CASSLGGNPGESEQFF; DNA: TGCGCCAGCAGCTTGGGTGGCAATCCGGGGGAGAGTGAGCAGTTCTTC
D: TRBD2; V: TRBV10-3; size: NA; J: TRBJ2-1; CDR3: CDISELQRGATCYNEQFF; DNA: TGTGACATCAGTGAATTACAGCGGGGGGCCACCTGCTACAATGAGCAGTTCTTC
D: NA; V: TRBV12-3/TRBV12-4; size: many; J: TRBJ2-7; CDR3: CASSRTGLEQYF; DNA: TGTGCCAGCAGCCGGACTGGTCTTGAGCAGTACTTC
D: TRBD1; V: TRBV27; size: many; J: TRBJ1-1; CDR3: CASSQSGTGNTEAFF; DNA: TGTGCCAGCAGTCAATCCGGGACAGGGAACACTGAAGCTTTCTTT
D: TRBD2; V: TRBV5-5; size: many; J: TRBJ2-7; CDR3: CASSLGGLAGGFNEQYF; DNA: TGTGCCAGCAGCTTGGGGGGACTAGCGGGGGGTTTTAACGAGCAGTACTTC
D: NA; V: TRBV7-2; size: many; J: TRBJ1-1; CDR3: CASKFPAGMNTEAFF; DNA: TGTGCCAGCAAATTCCCCGCAGGGATGAACACTGAAGCTTTCTTT
D: NA; V: TRBV6-1; size: many; J: TRBJ2-7; CDR3: CASDRSYEQYF; DNA: TGTGCCAGCGACAGGAGCTACGAGCAGTACTTC
D: NA; V: TRBV3-1; size: many; J: TRBJ1-2; CDR3: CASSQDFSRSNYGYTF; DNA: TGTGCCAGCAGCCAAGATTTTTCGCGGTCTAACTATGGCTACACCTTC
D: NA; V: TRBV5-5; size: NA; J: TRBJ2-2; CDR3: CASSFLRGGTVELFF; DNA: TGTGCCAGCAGCTTTCTACGTGGGGGCACCGTGGAGCTGTTTTTT
D: TRBD1; V: TRBV2; size: few; J: TRBJ2-7; CDR3: CASTATDRGYEQYF; DNA: TGTGCCAGCACGGCTACGGACAGGGGTTACGAGCAGTACTTC
D: NA; V: TRBV7-6; size: NA; J: TRBJ2-3; CDR3: CASSRSGAGNTDTQYF; DNA: TGTGCCAGCAGCCGATCGGGTGCGGGGAACACAGATACGCAGTATTTT
D: NA; V: TRBV24-1; size: many; J: TRBJ2-3; CDR3: CATSEGQGTTDTQYF; DNA: TGTGCCACCAGTGAAGGTCAAGGGACCACAGATACGCAGTATTTT
D: NA; V: TRBV3-1; size: many; J: TRBJ1-6; CDR3: CASSQHSNNSPLHF; DNA: TGTGCCAGCAGCCAGCACAGTAATAATTCACCCCTCCACTTT
D: NA; V: TRBV20-1; size: many; J: TRBJ1-3; CDR3: CSASGLSGNTIYF; DNA: TGCAGTGCTAGCGGGCTCTCTGGAAACACCATATATTTT
D: NA; V: TRBV20-1; size: many; J: TRBJ2-2; CDR3: CSARPATTGELFF; DNA: TGCAGTGCTAGGCCCGCCACCACCGGGGAGCTGTTTTTT
D: NA; V: TRBV12-3/TRBV12-4; size: many; J: TRBJ2-1; CDR3: CASSSTASRGYNEQFF; DNA: TGTGCCAGCAGTTCGACAGCCTCCCGGGGCTACAATGAGCAGTTCTTC
D: NA; V: TRBV5-1; size: many; J: TRBJ1-3; CDR3: CASSVETGNTIYF; DNA: TGCGCCAGCAGCGTAGAGACTGGAAACACCATATATTTT
D: NA; V: TRBV5-6; size: many; J: TRBJ1-1; CDR3: CASSWTVASPTEAFF; DNA: TGTGCCAGCAGCTGGACAGTTGCTAGTCCTACTGAAGCTTTCTTT